This note documents a single TCR beta chain sequence. Authors' methods: How many nucleated cells were present was estimated from reference gene primer amplification. Method: immunoSEQ multiplex PCR; TCRdb's copy keeps in-frame clones and lacks some. The V and J calls and clone size are taken from that table; D and trimming were inferred from the DNA. The sample has some 46,000 clones; 80% to 90% are singletons. One Seattle source followed patients from active infection through their disease course. These data come from a study of blood T cell repertoires in COVID-19. Background on the study: Samples of COVID-19 (acute and convalescent) were obtained from the United States, Italy and Spain. PBMCs, B-cell-depleted T cells, or T cells were the source of the cDNA or gDNA that made up the material.

The sequence came from an elderly woman with COVID-19, enrolled during active disease. Sequencing was carried out using peripheral blood.

CDR3 nucleotide sequence: TGTGCCAGTAGTGGTACCGGGACAGCCCAAGAGACCCAGTACTTC. It encodes CASSGTGTAQETQYF. This chain uses TRBV19 with TRBJ2-5, with 7 bases matching TRBD1. CDR1 LNHDA and CDR2 SQIVND come from the germline V gene (reference sequence). Trimming took 5 bases from V and 1 from J; bases not matched to a gene: 7. This CDR3 region has 15 residues.